Described below is a single T cell receptor (beta chain) sequence and its context. Its antigen is not identified. This sample is drawn from a study of shared clonotypes between healthy human individuals. Overall study: For every donor, three CD4 naive, three CD4 memory, two CD8 naive and one CD8 memory plates were used. General study points: Generation probabilities were higher for clonotypes shared across all four sorted-subset donors than for unshared ones.

CDR1 MNHEY and CDR2 SMNVEV come from the germline V gene (reference sequence). The CDR3 is 20 amino acids. V gave up 5 bases and J gave up 0 bases; unmatched junction bases: 17. Terminally differentiated effector memory CD45RA+ cells were excluded from the naive CD8 cells, which were CD45RO-negative and positively selected for CCR7. The study drew its donors from healthy HIV-negative adults without recent acute infections or vaccinations. Measured with immunoSEQ multiplex PCR; TCRdb has only the in-frame clones, and not every one. Seen here are about 820,000 clones, around 92% observed once, and the top ten hold less than 25%.

The chain recombines TRBV27 with TRBJ2-3; 10 bases are a match to TRBD2. Sequenced: naive CD8+ T cells sorted from blood. The source of this sequence is a man aged 25-45 years in good health. The CDR3, as DNA: TGTGCCAGCAGTGTGTACCCTTTAGCGGGAGGACTCTCTAGCACAGATACGCAGTATTTT. It yields the protein CASSVYPLAGGLSSTDTQYF.